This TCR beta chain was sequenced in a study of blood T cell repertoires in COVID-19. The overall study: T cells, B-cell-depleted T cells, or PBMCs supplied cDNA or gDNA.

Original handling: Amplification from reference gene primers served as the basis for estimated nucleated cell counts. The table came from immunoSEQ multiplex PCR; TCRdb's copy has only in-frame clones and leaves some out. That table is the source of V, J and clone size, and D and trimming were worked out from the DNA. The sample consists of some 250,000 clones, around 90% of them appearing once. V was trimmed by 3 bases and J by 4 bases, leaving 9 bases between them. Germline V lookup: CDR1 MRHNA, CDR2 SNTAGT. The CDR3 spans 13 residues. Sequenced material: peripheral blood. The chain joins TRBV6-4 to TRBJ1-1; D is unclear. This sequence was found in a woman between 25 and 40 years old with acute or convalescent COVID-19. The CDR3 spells CASSDGRFTEAFF. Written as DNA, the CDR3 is TGTGCCAGCAGTGATGGCAGGTTCACTGAAGCTTTCTTT.